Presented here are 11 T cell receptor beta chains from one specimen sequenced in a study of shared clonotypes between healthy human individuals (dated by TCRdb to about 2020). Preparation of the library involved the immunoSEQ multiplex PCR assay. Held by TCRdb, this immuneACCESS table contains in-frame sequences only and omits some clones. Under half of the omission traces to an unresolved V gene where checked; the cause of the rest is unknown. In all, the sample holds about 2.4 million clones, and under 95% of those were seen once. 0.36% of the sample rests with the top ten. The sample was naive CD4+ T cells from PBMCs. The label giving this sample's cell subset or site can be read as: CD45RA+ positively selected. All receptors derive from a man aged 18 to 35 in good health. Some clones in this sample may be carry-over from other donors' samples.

As DNA, the CDR3 is TGTGCCAGCAGTCCCCAGGAAACTGGAAACACCATATATTTT. It yields the protein CASSPQETGNTIYF. The J gene is TRBJ1-3, the V gene TRBV28; D remains unclear. V gave up 5 bases and J gave up 2 bases, with 10 bases separating them. CDR1 and CDR2 from the germline V gene are MDHEN and SYDVKM. The CDR3 is made up of 14 amino acids.

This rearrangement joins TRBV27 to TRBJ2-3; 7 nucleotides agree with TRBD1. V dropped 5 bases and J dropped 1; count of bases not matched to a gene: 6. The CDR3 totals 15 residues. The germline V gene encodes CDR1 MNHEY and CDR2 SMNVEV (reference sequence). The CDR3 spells CASSPQTGRTDTQYF. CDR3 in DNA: TGTGCCAGCAGTCCGCAGACAGGGCGCACAGATACGCAGTATTTT.

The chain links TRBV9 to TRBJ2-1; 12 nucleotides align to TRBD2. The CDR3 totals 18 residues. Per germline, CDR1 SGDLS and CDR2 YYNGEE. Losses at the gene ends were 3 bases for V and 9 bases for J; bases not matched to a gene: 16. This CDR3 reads CASSAVIRTSGMGGEQFF. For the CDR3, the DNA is TGTGCCAGCAGCGCCGTGATAAGGACTAGCGGGATGGGCGGTGAGCAGTTCTTC. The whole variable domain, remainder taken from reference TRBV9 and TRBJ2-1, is DSGVTQTPKHLITATGQRVTLRCSPRSGDLSVYWYQQSLDQGLQFLIQYYNGEERAKGNILERFSAQQFPDLHSELNLSSLELGDSALYFCASSAVIRTSGMGGEQFFGPGTRLTVL.

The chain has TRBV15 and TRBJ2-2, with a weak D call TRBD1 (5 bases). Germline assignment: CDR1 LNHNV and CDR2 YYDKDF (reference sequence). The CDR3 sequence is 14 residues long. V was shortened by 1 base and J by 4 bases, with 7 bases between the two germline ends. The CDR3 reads CATSRAGATGELFF. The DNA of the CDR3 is TGTGCCACCAGCAGAGCTGGGGCCACCGGGGAGCTGTTTTTT. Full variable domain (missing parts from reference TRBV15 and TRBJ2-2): DAMVIQNPRYQVTQFGKPVTLSCSQTLNHNVMYWYQQKSSQAPKLLFHYYDKDFNNEADTPDNFQSRRPNTSFCFLDIRSPGLGDTAMYLCATSRAGATGELFFGEGSRLTVL.

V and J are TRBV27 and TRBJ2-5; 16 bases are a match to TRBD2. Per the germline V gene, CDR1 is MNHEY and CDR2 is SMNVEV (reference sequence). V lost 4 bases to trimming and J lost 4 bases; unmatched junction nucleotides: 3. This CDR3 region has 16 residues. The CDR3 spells CASSSGTSGRGETQYF. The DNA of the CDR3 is TGTGCCAGCAGTTCCGGGACTAGCGGGAGGGGAGAGACCCAGTACTTC.

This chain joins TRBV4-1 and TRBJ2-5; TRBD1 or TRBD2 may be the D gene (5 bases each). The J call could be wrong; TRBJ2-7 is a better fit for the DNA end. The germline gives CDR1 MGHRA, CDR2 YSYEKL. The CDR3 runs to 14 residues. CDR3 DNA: TGCGCCAGCAGCCTAACCGGGACGCCCTACGAGCAGTACTTC. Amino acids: CASSLTGTPYEQYF.

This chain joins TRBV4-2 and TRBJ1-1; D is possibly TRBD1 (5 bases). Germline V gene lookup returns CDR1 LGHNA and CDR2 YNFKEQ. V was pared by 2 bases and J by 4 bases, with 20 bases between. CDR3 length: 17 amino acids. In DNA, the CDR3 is TGTGCCAGCAGCCAAACACAGGTAGCCGGGGTCCCCACTGAAGCTTTCTTT. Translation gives CASSQTQVAGVPTEAFF.

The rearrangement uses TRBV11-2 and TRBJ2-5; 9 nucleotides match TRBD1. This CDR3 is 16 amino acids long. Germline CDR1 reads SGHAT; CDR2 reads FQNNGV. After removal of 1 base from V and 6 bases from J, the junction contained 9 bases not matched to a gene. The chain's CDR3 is CASSLAGTGMRQTQYF. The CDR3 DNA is TGTGCCAGCAGCTTAGCGGGGACAGGGATGCGGCAGACCCAGTACTTC.

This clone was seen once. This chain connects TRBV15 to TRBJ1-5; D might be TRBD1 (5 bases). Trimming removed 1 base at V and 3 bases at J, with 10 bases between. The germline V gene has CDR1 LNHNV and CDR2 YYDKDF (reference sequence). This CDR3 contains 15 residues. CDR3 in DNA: TGTGCCACCAGCAGAGCGGCAGGGCACAATCAGCCCCAGCATTTT. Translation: CATSRAAGHNQPQHF.

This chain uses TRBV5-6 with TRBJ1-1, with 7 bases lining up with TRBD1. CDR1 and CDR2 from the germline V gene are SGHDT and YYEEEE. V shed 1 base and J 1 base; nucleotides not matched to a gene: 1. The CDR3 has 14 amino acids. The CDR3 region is CASSLTGANTEAFF. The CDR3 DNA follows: TGTGCCAGCAGCTTGACAGGGGCGAACACTGAAGCTTTCTTT. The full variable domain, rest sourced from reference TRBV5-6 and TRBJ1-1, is DAGVTQSPTHLIKTRGQQVTLRCSPKSGHDTVSWYQQALGQGPQFIFQYYEEEERQRGNFPDRFSGHQFPNYSSELNVNALLLGDSALYLCASSLTGANTEAFFGQGTRLTVV.

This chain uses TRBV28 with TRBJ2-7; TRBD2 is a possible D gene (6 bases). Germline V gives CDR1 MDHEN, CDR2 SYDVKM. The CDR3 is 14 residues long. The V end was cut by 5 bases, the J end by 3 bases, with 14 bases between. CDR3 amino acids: CASSGGSHFYEQYF. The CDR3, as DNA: TGTGCCAGCAGTGGGGGGAGTCACTTCTACGAGCAGTACTTC.